The 5 T cell receptor beta chains in this list originate from one sample, sequenced in a study of beta chain features in type 1 diabetes. Their recognized antigens are unknown. Study results and caveats: Moderately but significantly shorter TCRB CDR3s were found in Type 1 diabetes patients in all four CD4+ subsets.

Expressed TCRB transcripts got sequenced, as all isolated RNA was reverse transcribed. The method was immunoSEQ multiplex PCR; TCRdb's version includes in-frame clones alone and lacks a portion of them. The sample consists of 640,000 or so clones, over 11% of them appearing once. The specimen was naive CD4+ T cells from blood. These receptors were obtained from a young man with type 1 diabetes.

This clone showed up just a few times. The rearrangement uses TRBV4-3 and TRBJ2-7, with 7 positions matching TRBD1. CDR1 and CDR2 (germline): LGHNA, YSLEER. Trimming cost V 4 bases and J 3 bases; bases outside gene matches: 9. The CDR3 is 15 amino acids. The CDR3 sequence: CASSRIRTGHYEQYF. DNA for the CDR3: TGCGCCAGCAGCCGGATACGGACAGGCCACTACGAGCAGTACTTC.

The chain joins TRBV28 to TRBJ1-5, with D perhaps matching TRBD1 (5 bases). The CDR3 has 13 amino acids. V was shortened by 6 bases and J by 7 bases, with 13 bases between the two germline ends. Looked up from germline, CDR1 is MDHEN and CDR2 is SYDVKM. The CDR3 DNA reads TGTGCCAGCAGACTGGGGGTTGGACAGCCCCAGCATTTT. This codes for CASRLGVGQPQHF.

The chain links TRBV2 to TRBJ2-2; D is possibly TRBD1 or TRBD2 (6 bases each). Trimming removed 8 bases at V and 5 bases at J, with 21 bases between. CDR1 is SNHLY, CDR2 FYNNEI, per germline. The CDR3 totals 16 residues. CDR3 sequence reads: CASAGGSARGTGELFF. In DNA form, the CDR3 reads TGTGCCAGCGCCGGGGGATCGGCCAGGGGAACCGGGGAGCTGTTTTTT.

The chain uses TRBV9 and TRBJ1-3, with 12 bases that match TRBD1. Unmatched junction bases numbered 5, after V lost 0 bases and J lost 4 bases. This CDR3 has 17 amino acids. The V gene's germline CDR1 is SGDLS and CDR2 YYNGEE. The CDR3 spells CASSVGDRGPLGNTIYF. CDR3 DNA: TGTGCCAGCAGCGTAGGGGACAGGGGGCCGTTGGGAAACACCATATATTTT.

The chain recombines TRBV29-1 with TRBJ2-2; D assignment may be TRBD1 or TRBD2 (5 bases each). This CDR3 comprises 15 residues. Germline assignment: CDR1 SQVTM and CDR2 ANQGSEA. V was shortened by 1 base and J by 7 bases, with 16 bases between the two germline ends. The CDR3 bases are TGCAGCGTTGAAGGTGGGGCAGGGACGAACGGGGAGCTGTTTTTT. Translation gives CSVEGGAGTNGELFF.